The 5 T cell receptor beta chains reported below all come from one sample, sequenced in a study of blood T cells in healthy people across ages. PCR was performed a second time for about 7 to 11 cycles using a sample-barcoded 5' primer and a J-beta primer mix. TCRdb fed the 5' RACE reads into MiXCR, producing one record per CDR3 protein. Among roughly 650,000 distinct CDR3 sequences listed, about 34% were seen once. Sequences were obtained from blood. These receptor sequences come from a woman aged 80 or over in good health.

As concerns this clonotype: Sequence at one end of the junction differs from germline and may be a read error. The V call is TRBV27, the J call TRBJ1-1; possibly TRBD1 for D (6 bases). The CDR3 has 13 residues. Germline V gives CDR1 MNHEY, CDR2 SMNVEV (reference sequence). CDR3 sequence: CASGLGGCTEAFF. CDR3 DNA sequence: TGTGCCAGCGGTTTAGGGGGGTGCACTGAAGCTTTCTTT.

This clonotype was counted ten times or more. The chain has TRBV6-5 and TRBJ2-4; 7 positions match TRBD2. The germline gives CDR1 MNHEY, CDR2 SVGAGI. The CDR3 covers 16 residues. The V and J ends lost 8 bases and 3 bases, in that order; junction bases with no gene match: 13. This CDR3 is CASCPGRGGGKNIQYF. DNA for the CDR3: TGTGCCAGCTGCCCTGGGAGGGGTGGGGGCAAAAACATTCAGTACTTC.

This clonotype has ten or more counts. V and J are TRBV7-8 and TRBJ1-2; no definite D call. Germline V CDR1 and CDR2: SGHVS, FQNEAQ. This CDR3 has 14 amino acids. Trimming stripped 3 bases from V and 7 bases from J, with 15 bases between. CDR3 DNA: TGTGCCAGCAGCTTCTCGGACCCGCGGGGTGGCTACACCTTC. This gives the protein CASSFSDPRGGYTF.

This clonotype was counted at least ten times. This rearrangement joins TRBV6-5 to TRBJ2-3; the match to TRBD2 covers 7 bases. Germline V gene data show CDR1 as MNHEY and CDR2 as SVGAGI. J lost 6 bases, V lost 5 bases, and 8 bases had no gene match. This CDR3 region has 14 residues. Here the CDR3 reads CASSPPGGSDTQYF. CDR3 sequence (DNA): TGTGCCAGCAGTCCCCCGGGGGGTTCTGATACGCAGTATTTT.

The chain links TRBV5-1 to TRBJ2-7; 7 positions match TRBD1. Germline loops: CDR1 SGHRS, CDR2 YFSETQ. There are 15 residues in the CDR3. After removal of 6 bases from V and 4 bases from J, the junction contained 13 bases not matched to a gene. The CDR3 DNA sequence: TGCGCCAGCACCACAGGGGACCAGGGGCTATACGAGCAGTACTTC. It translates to CASTTGDQGLYEQYF. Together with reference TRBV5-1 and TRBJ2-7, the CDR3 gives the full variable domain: KAGVTQTPRYLIKTRGQQVTLSCSPISGHRSVSWYQQTPGQGLQFLFEYFSETQRNKGNFPGRFSGRQFSNSRSEMNVSTLELGDSALYLCASTTGDQGLYEQYFGPGTRLTVT.